Included here is one T cell receptor beta chain sequence, with context. What it binds is not known. This entry comes from a study of cytomegalovirus exposure and HLA in healthy donors. Study-wide context: Earlier findings included over 90 million unique TCR beta sequences obtained from about 179 million T cells. Study-wide findings and caveats: When analyzed later, a missense DCLRE1C variant was found to be linked to TCR beta V- and J-gene trimming. 150 or so TCR beta chains were listed as cytomegalovirus-associated.

Primers: 60 Vbeta forward and 13 Jbeta reverse. Original handling: About 11 million shared chains were among the about 80 million unique TCR beta chains that a later analysis counted. Only in-frame clones appear in the TCRdb table, and some are missing; sequencing was by immunoSEQ multiplex PCR. V and J calls plus clone size are reproduced from that table; the DNA served to infer D and trimming. This sample carries about 150,000 clones, around 75% of them seen once, and the ten largest clones take 1.5% to 2%. Sequenced sample: PBMCs. This TCR came from a woman aged 40 to 55 in good health and CMV-seronegative.

The CDR3 region has the DNA TGTGCCAGCAGTTACTCCGGGACTAGGACGGATACGCAGTATTTT. It translates to CASSYSGTRTDTQYF. The J gene is TRBJ2-3, the V gene TRBV6-5; TRBD2 aligns across 8 bases. With 0 bases clipped from V and 6 bases from J, the junction kept 5 bases outside the gene matches. The CDR3 has 15 amino acids. The germline V gene has CDR1 MNHEY and CDR2 SVGAGI.